The sample holds a few counts of the clone carrying this TCR beta chain. Its target is unknown. Expressed TCRB transcripts were sequenced, since all the RNA that had been isolated was reverse transcribed. The protocol was immunoSEQ multiplex PCR, while the TCRdb copy is restricted to in-frame clones and leaves out a portion. The sample yields roughly 140,000 clones, about 9.3% seen once. These data come from a study of beta chain features in type 1 diabetes. Trimming stripped 2 bases from V and 4 bases from J, with 14 bases between. Germline V gene sequence: CDR1 KGHSH, CDR2 LQKENI. CDR3 size: 16 residues. General study points: PCR might pick shorter templates more often, in the same way for patients and controls. Using cDNA template may skew counts toward highly expressing activated cells. Among patients with Type 1 diabetes, TCRB CDR3s were moderately but significantly shorter in every one of the four CD4+ subsets. Lower insertion and higher deletion counts appeared at VDJ junctions in type 1 diabetes patients.

Sequencing was performed on central memory CD4+ T cells from blood. The TCR originated in a man younger than 40 with type 1 diabetes. This chain joins TRBV18 and TRBJ2-2; weak D call: TRBD1 (6 bases). CDR3 bases: TGTGCCAGCTCACCAGGATCGGGACAAAGCACCGGGGAGCTGTTTTTT. As protein: CASSPGSGQSTGELFF.